The rows below give T cell receptor beta chains drawn from one sample of a study of T-cell reconstitution after alpha-beta-depleted transplantation in children. Each CDR3 protein gets one entry after TCRdb re-called the PCR reads with MiXCR. The sample carries 800,000 to 1,000,000 distinct CDR3 sequences, roughly 29% recorded once. Sequencing was performed on PBMCs, mostly from graft donor cells, taken 360 days after TCRalphabeta/CD19-depleted stem cell transplant. The receptors originated from a boy in the first two years of life who had a stem cell transplant for SCID, so the T cells may come from the graft donor. Each CDR3 is given with its conserved first and last residue.

CASSVGPGAVNEQYF | TRBV9
CASLRGGYNEQFF | TRBV2
CASSPDAAQETQYF | TRBV12-3/TRBV12-4
CASSRERGGGELFF | TRBV4-2
CATSAAGTPYNEQFF | TRBV24-1
CASSRTGIPYNEQFF | TRBV5-5
CASSFGLGPNQPQHF | TRBV27
CATSRDGKGGTDTQYF | TRBV15
CASSRASGELFF | TRBV6-5
CASSLVTGSYEQYF | TRBV5-1
CASSSPTGQNYGYTF | TRBV6-5
CASSYSGTGGVEQYF | TRBV6-5
CASSQGRARGGDEQFF | TRBV4-1
CSARLPGLAAGELFF | TRBV20-1
CSASSLRGLNEQFF | TRBV20-1
CSVHPQSFVAFF | TRBV29-1
CASSSWGREDEQFF | TRBV19
CASSRGTMSTDTQYF | TRBV12-3/TRBV12-4
CASDEGGNHNYGYTF | TRBV28
CASRQGLYGYTF | TRBV28
CASSKIHSNTQYF | TRBV12-3/TRBV12-4
CASRREDTQYF | TRBV25-1
CATTAWDRADNEQFF | TRBV15
CASSVVGGTGVTDTQYF | TRBV9
CASSYGRINSPLHF | TRBV28
CASSDEDNSPLHF | TRBV6-1
CASSLVSTSTDTQYF | TRBV7-2
CASSGSNTGELFF | TRBV18
CASSQNSGGPYTGELFF | TRBV4-1
CASSLAGRFYGYTF | TRBV28
CASSQDRGTTEAFF | TRBV7-6
CASSLHGREASPAARRLFF | TRBV11-2
CASSTLRGQGYNEQFF | TRBV12-3/TRBV12-4
CSIGGLGTGGEQYF | TRBV20-1
CAIGPGLRTPNTGELFF | TRBV4-2
CSASELAASTDTQYF | TRBV20-1
CASSLGGGDIGNQPQHF | TRBV7-9
CASSLGGGATNEQFF | TRBV5-6
CASSLSGQSNTEAFF | TRBV4-2
CASTNALSRLGDTQYF | TRBV12-3/TRBV12-4
CASSQAPNSYNEQFF | TRBV4-3